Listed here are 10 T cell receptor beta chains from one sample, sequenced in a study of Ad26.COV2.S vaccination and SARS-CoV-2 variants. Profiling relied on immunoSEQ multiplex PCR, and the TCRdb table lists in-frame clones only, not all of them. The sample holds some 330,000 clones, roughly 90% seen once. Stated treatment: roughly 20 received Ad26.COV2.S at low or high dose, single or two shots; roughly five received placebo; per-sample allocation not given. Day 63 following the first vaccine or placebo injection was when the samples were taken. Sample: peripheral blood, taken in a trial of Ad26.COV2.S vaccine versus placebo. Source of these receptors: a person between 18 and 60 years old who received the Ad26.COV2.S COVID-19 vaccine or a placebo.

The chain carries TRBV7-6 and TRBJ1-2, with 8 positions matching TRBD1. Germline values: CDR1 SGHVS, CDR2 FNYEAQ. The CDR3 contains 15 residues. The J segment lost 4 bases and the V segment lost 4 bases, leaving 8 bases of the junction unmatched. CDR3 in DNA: TGTGCCAGCAGCTCCGGACAGGGCTCGTTCTATGGCTACACCTTC. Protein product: CASSSGQGSFYGYTF.

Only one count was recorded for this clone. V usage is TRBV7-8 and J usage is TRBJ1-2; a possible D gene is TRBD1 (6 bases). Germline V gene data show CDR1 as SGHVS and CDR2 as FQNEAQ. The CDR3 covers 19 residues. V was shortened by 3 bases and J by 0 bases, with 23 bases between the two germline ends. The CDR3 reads CASSFGRVEGVFSNYGYTF. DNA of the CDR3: TGTGCCAGCAGCTTTGGGAGGGTGGAGGGGGTCTTTTCTAACTATGGCTACACCTTC.

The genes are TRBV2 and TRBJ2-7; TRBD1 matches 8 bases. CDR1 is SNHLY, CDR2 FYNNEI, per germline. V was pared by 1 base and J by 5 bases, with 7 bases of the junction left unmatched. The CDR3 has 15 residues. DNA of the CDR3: TGTGCCAGCAGTGAAGAGGTCAGGGGGCCGGACGAGCAGTACTTC. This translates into CASSEEVRGPDEQYF.

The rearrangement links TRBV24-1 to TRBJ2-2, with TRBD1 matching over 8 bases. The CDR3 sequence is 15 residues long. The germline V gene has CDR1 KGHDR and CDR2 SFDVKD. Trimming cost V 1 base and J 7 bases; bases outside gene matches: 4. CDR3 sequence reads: CATSDFGQGDGELFF. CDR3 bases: TGTGCCACCAGTGATTTTGGACAGGGCGACGGGGAGCTGTTTTTT.

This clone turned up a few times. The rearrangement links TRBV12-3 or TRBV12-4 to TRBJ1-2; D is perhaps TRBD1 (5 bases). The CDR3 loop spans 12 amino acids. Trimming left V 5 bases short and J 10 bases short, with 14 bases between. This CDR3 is CASSLGVSYYTF. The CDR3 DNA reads TGTGCCAGCAGTCTAGGGGTCAGTTACTACACCTTC.

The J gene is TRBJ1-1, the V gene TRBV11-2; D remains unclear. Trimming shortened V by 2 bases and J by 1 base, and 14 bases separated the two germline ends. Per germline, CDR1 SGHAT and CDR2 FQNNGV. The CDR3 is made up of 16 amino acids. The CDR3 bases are TGTGCCAGCAGCTTATCGCCCGGGTTTGCGAACACTGAAGCTTTCTTT. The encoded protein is CASSLSPGFANTEAFF.

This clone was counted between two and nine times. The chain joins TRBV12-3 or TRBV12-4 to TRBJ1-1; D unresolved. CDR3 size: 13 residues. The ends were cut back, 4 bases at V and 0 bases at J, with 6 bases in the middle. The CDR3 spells CASSSRMNTEAFF. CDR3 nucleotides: TGTGCCAGCAGTTCACGGATGAACACTGAAGCTTTCTTT.

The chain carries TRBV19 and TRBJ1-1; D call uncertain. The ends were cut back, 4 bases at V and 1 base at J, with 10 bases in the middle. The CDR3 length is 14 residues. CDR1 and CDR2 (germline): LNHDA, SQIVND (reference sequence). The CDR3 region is CASSTPGRNTEAFF. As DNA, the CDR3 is TGTGCCAGTAGTACCCCCGGAAGGAACACTGAAGCTTTCTTT.

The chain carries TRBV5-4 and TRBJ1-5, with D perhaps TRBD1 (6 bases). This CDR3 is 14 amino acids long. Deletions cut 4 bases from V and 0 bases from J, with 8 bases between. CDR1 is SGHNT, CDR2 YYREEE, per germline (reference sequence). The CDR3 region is CASSRDNSNQPQHF. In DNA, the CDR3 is TGTGCCAGCAGCCGGGACAATAGCAATCAGCCCCAGCATTTT.

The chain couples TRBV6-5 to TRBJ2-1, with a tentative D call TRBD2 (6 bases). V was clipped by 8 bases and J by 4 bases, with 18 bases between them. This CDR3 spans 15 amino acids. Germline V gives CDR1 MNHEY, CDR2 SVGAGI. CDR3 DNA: TGTGCCAGCGTCCTAAATAGCGGAGAGTACAATGAGCAGTTCTTC. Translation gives CASVLNSGEYNEQFF.